These 29 T cell receptor beta chains came from one sample sequenced in a study of blood T cell repertoires in COVID-19. Libraries were prepared by immunoSEQ multiplex PCR; TCRdb keeps only in-frame clonotypes and omits some of them. The sample holds over 95,000 clones, roughly 91% seen once. Sequenced: peripheral blood. These receptors were obtained from a human donor with acute or convalescent COVID-19. The donor label of this sample is uncertain.

CDR3 loop: CASSQTGNYNEQFF. The CDR3 nucleotides are TGTGCCAGCAGCCAAACGGGGAACTACAATGAGCAGTTCTTC. The chain employs TRBV3-1 (or the pseudogene TRBV3-2) and TRBJ2-1, with a tentative D call TRBD2 (5 bases). CDR1 is LGHDT, CDR2 YNNKEL, per germline (reference sequence). Trimming pared 2 bases from V and 3 bases from J, leaving 8 bases between. The CDR3 sequence is 14 residues long.

The chain joins TRBV19 to TRBJ1-6; 9 positions agree with TRBD1. The germline CDR1 and CDR2 sequences are LNHDA and SQIVND (reference sequence). The CDR3 covers 14 residues. V gave up 6 bases and J gave up 10 bases; unmatched junction bases: 7. CDR3 residues: CASSWTGERSPLHF. The CDR3 DNA follows: TGTGCCAGTAGCTGGACAGGGGAGAGATCACCCCTCCACTTT. Together with reference TRBV19 and TRBJ1-6, the CDR3 gives the full variable domain: DGGITQSPKYLFRKEGQNVTLSCEQNLNHDAMYWYRQDPGQGLRLIYYSQIVNDFQKGDIAEGYSVSREKKESFPLTVTSAQKNPTAFYLCASSWTGERSPLHFGNGTRLTVT.

The gene calls are TRBV29-1 and TRBJ1-2; D is possibly TRBD1 (5 bases). V was cut by 7 bases and J by 6 bases, with 15 bases left in between. CDR3 length: 12 residues. In germline, CDR1 is SQVTM, CDR2 ANQGSEA. The CDR3 DNA is TGCAGCGCAACTCGTGGGGGGGATGGCTACACCTTC. It is translated as CSATRGGDGYTF.

The V gene is TRBV27, the J gene TRBJ1-5; D possibly corresponds to TRBD1 (6 bases). Germline CDR1 MNHEY, CDR2 SMNVEV (reference sequence). Trimming shortened V by 0 bases and J by 5 bases, and 11 bases separated the two germline ends. This CDR3 contains 15 residues. The CDR3 spells CASSLSGGGYQPQHF. The CDR3 nucleotides read TGTGCCAGCAGTTTATCGGGGGGGGGCTATCAGCCCCAGCATTTT.

V and J are TRBV19 and TRBJ1-5; D ambiguous. V lost 5 bases to trimming and J lost 4 bases, with 6 bases between them. The germline V gene has CDR1 LNHDA and CDR2 SQIVND (reference sequence). This CDR3 comprises 12 residues. DNA for the CDR3: TGTGCCAGTAGTGGCAAAAATCAGCCCCAGCATTTT. This sequence encodes CASSGKNQPQHF. The full variable domain, in which reference TRBV19 and TRBJ1-5 provide the parts outside the CDR3, is DGGITQSPKYLFRKEGQNVTLSCEQNLNHDAMYWYRQDPGQGLRLIYYSQIVNDFQKGDIAEGYSVSREKKESFPLTVTSAQKNPTAFYLCASSGKNQPQHFGDGTRLSIL.

V is TRBV27 and J is TRBJ1-6; TRBD1 is a possible D gene (6 bases). CDR1 is MNHEY, CDR2 SMNVEV, per germline (reference sequence). Trimming shortened V by 6 bases and J by 5 bases, and 11 bases separated the two germline ends. This CDR3 has 14 amino acids. The CDR3 DNA reads as TGTGCCAGCAGCGGGACATTTAATAATTCACCCCTCCACTTT. It codes for CASSGTFNNSPLHF.

This chain uses TRBV2 with TRBJ2-5, with 8 nucleotides matching TRBD1. The CDR3 runs 14 residues. Germline V gives CDR1 SNHLY, CDR2 FYNNEI. The junction had 10 bases not matched to a gene; V was cut back by 6 bases and J by 7 bases. Written as DNA, the CDR3 is TGTGCCAGCAGGCAGGACAGGGAATTAGGGACCCAGTACTTC. The encoded protein is CASRQDRELGTQYF.

The DNA for the CDR3 is TGTGCCAGCTCACCAGTCACCGGGACAGGGGACGGCTACACCTTC. This encodes CASSPVTGTGDGYTF. The rearrangement uses TRBV18 and TRBJ1-2; 10 bases match TRBD1. In germline, CDR1 is KGHSH, CDR2 LQKENI. This CDR3 has 15 residues. The trim removed 2 bases at V and 8 bases at J, leaving 8 bases unmatched.

The gene calls are TRBV5-5 and TRBJ2-7; tentatively, D is TRBD2 (5 bases). Germline V gene lookup returns CDR1 SGHKS and CDR2 YYEKEE (reference sequence). V was shortened by 1 base and J by 2 bases, with 13 bases between the two germline ends. The CDR3 consists of 15 residues. The CDR3 loop is CASSLILAETYEQYF. Here the CDR3 DNA reads TGTGCCAGCAGCTTGATCCTAGCTGAAACCTACGAGCAGTACTTC.

This chain links TRBV27 with TRBJ2-1; 9 bases map to TRBD2. The CDR3 spans 16 residues. V was pared by 0 bases and J by 6 bases, with 6 bases of the junction left unmatched. CDR1 MNHEY and CDR2 SMNVEV come from the germline V gene (reference sequence). The CDR3 region has the DNA TGTGCCAGCAGTTTATCCGGGACTAGCATGCTCAATGAGCAGTTCTTC. This encodes CASSLSGTSMLNEQFF.

The rearrangement links TRBV7-9 to TRBJ2-7; weak D call: TRBD1 (6 bases). Trimming took off 5 bases at V and 2 bases at J, with 16 bases between the two ends. This CDR3 is built from 15 residues. The germline gives CDR1 SEHNR, CDR2 FQNEAQ (reference sequence). DNA for the CDR3: TGTGCCAGCAGCACCATAGGACAGATTCCCTACGAGCAGTACTTC. Amino acid sequence: CASSTIGQIPYEQYF.

The V gene is TRBV7-2, the J gene TRBJ1-5; 7 nucleotides match TRBD1. CDR1 is SGHTA and CDR2 is FQGNSA in the germline V gene. With 1 base clipped from V and 5 bases from J, the junction kept 2 bases outside the gene matches. This CDR3 region has 14 residues. The CDR3 DNA reads TGTGCCAGCAGCTTAGAAGGGGGCTATCAGCCCCAGCATTTT. Protein product: CASSLEGGYQPQHF. The entire variable domain, with the rest obtained from reference TRBV7-2 and TRBJ1-5, is as follows: GAGVSQSPSNKVTEKGKDVELRCDPISGHTALYWYRQSLGQGLEFLIYFQGNSAPDKSGLPSDRFSAERTGGSVSTLTIQRTQQEDSAVYLCASSLEGGYQPQHFGDGTRLSIL.

The rearrangement links TRBV6-2 or TRBV6-3 to TRBJ1-3; 9 bases map to TRBD1. CDR1 and CDR2 from the germline V gene are MNHEY and SVGEGT. The CDR3 contains 18 residues. Trimming cost V 4 bases and J 2 bases; bases outside gene matches: 12. The CDR3 region has the DNA TGTGCCAGCAGTTCGGGACAGGGTTCTAGGTGGGCTGGAAACACCATATATTTT. This sequence encodes CASSSGQGSRWAGNTIYF.

This clone is a singleton in its sample. This chain joins TRBV7-9 and TRBJ1-3; 7 bases align to TRBD1. The length of the CDR3 is 17 residues. Looked up from germline, CDR1 is SEHNR and CDR2 is FQNEAQ (reference sequence). The ends lost 5 bases at V and 2 bases at J; junction bases unmatched: 12. CDR3 DNA: TGTGCCAGCAGCCTTTACCACAGGGGAGAAACTGGAAACACCATATATTTT. The encoded protein is CASSLYHRGETGNTIYF.

The genes are TRBV30 and TRBJ1-5; tentatively, D is TRBD1 (6 bases). This CDR3 comprises 13 residues. V lost 3 bases and J lost 4, with 10 bases in between. The germline CDR1 and CDR2 sequences are GTSNPN and SVGIG (reference sequence). The CDR3 DNA is TGTGCCTGGAGGGGGGCAGGGAATCAGCCCCAGCATTTT. This encodes CAWRGAGNQPQHF.

This chain links TRBV2 with TRBJ1-5; tentative D call: TRBD1 (5 bases). Deletions cut 5 bases from V and 3 bases from J, with 11 bases between. CDR1 is SNHLY, CDR2 FYNNEI, per germline. This CDR3 comprises 14 residues. CDR3 sequence: CASSITGPNQPQHF. CDR3 DNA sequence: TGTGCCAGCAGTATTACAGGTCCCAATCAGCCCCAGCATTTT.

CDR3 region: CASSLNSGSYNSPLHF. The DNA for the CDR3 is TGCGCCAGCAGCTTGAATTCCGGCTCCTATAATTCACCCCTCCACTTT. V and J are TRBV5-1 and TRBJ1-6; no clear D. There are 16 residues in the CDR3. Germline lookup yields CDR1 SGHRS and CDR2 YFSETQ. V lost 1 base and J 0 bases, leaving 8 bases between the germline ends. The full variable domain, rest sourced from reference TRBV5-1 and TRBJ1-6, is KAGVTQTPRYLIKTRGQQVTLSCSPISGHRSVSWYQQTPGQGLQFLFEYFSETQRNKGNFPGRFSGRQFSNSRSEMNVSTLELGDSALYLCASSLNSGSYNSPLHFGNGTRLTVT.

V and J are TRBV18 and TRBJ2-7; D is uncertain. Germline V lookup: CDR1 KGHSH, CDR2 LQKENI. The CDR3 extends over 13 amino acids. V dropped 2 bases and J dropped 0 bases, with 5 bases sitting between them. CDR3 in DNA: TGTGCCAGCTCACCAGTCAGCTCCTACGAGCAGTACTTC. Protein sequence: CASSPVSSYEQYF.

This sequence joins TRBV28 and TRBJ2-7, with TRBD2 matching over 10 bases. This CDR3 is 14 amino acids long. CDR1 is MDHEN, CDR2 SYDVKM, per germline. V was clipped by 2 bases and J by 6 bases; unmatched bases: 4. The CDR3 DNA reads as TGTGCCAGCAGTTTACTAGCGGGAGTTGGCGAGCAGTACTTC. Its translation: CASSLLAGVGEQYF.

The V and J genes are TRBV28 and TRBJ2-1; 12 bases match TRBD2. CDR1 is MDHEN and CDR2 is SYDVKM in the germline V gene. The length of the CDR3 is 16 residues. Trimming at V came to 6 bases and at J to 4 bases, leaving 7 bases not matched to a gene. CDR3 nucleotides: TGTGCCAGCAGAACACAGGGACTAGCGGGTTACAATGAGCAGTTCTTC. Protein product: CASRTQGLAGYNEQFF.

Concerning this clone itself: Additional DNA sequences in this sample encode the identical CDR3. This chain uses TRBV2 with TRBJ1-2; 7 nucleotides agree with TRBD1. Unmatched junction bases numbered 2, after V lost 6 bases and J lost 4 bases. CDR1 and CDR2 from the germline V gene are SNHLY and FYNNEI. There are 12 residues in the CDR3. In DNA, the CDR3 is TGTGCCAGCAGGGGGGACAGCTATGGCTACACCTTC. As protein: CASRGDSYGYTF.

This clone was counted between two and nine times. The chain combines TRBV4-2 with TRBJ2-2; D perhaps matches TRBD2 (5 bases). Looked up from germline, CDR1 is LGHNA and CDR2 is YNFKEQ. Trimming removed 0 bases from V and 4 bases from J, with 15 bases in between. This CDR3 is built from 17 residues. The DNA for the CDR3 is TGTGCCAGCAGCCAAGAGATTTCCGGGATTGGCACCGGGGAGCTGTTTTTT. As protein: CASSQEISGIGTGELFF.

The rearrangement links TRBV5-6 to TRBJ1-5; D gene ambiguous. The CDR3 has 16 amino acids. V gave up 4 bases and J gave up 9 bases, with 23 bases separating them. The germline CDR1 and CDR2 sequences are SGHDT and YYEEEE. CDR3 sequence reads: CASSPSTTGTNGPQHF. CDR3 nucleotide sequence: TGTGCCAGCAGCCCCTCCACGACTGGAACAAATGGGCCCCAGCATTTT.

CDR3 in amino acids: CASSSPWTGGAYNEQFF. CDR3 sequence (DNA): TGTGCCAGCAGTTCCCCATGGACGGGAGGTGCCTACAATGAGCAGTTCTTC. The chain has TRBV6-2 or TRBV6-3 and TRBJ2-1; 7 positions agree with TRBD2. The trim removed 4 bases at V and 2 bases at J, leaving 11 bases unmatched. The germline gives CDR1 MNHEY, CDR2 SVGEGT. CDR3 length: 17 residues.

The V call is TRBV19, the J call TRBJ1-2; unclear D gene. Germline V gives CDR1 LNHDA, CDR2 SQIVND (reference sequence). Trimming cost V 5 bases and J 3 bases, with 7 bases left between them. This CDR3 has 12 amino acids. The CDR3 DNA follows: TGTGCCAGTAGTGAGATTTACTATGGCTACACCTTC. This translates into CASSEIYYGYTF.

This clone was picked up one time. This chain links TRBV12-3 or TRBV12-4 with TRBJ1-1; tentative D call: TRBD1 (6 bases). V was shortened by 4 bases and J by 12 bases, with 18 bases between the two germline ends. The CDR3 loop spans 13 amino acids. In nucleotides, the CDR3 is TGTGCCAGCAGTTATTCTAATGCAGGGGAAACTTTCTTT. Protein: CASSYSNAGETFF.

Only one count was recorded for this clone. The CDR3 is CASSLAQGVGEKLFF. CDR3 nucleotide sequence: TGTGCCAGCAGCTTAGCGCAAGGGGTTGGGGAAAAACTGTTTTTT. This chain uses TRBV7-2 with TRBJ1-4; a weak D match, TRBD1 (5 bases). Germline lookup yields CDR1 SGHTA and CDR2 FQGNSA. The CDR3 runs 15 residues. V was shortened by 0 bases and J by 8 bases, with 13 bases between the two germline ends. The whole variable domain, remainder taken from reference TRBV7-2 and TRBJ1-4, is GAGVSQSPSNKVTEKGKDVELRCDPISGHTALYWYRQSLGQGLEFLIYFQGNSAPDKSGLPSDRFSAERTGGSVSTLTIQRTQQEDSAVYLCASSLAQGVGEKLFFGSGTQLSVL.

The genes are TRBV5-4 and TRBJ1-1; 10 nucleotides match TRBD1. Losses at the gene ends were 0 bases for V and 4 bases for J; bases not matched to a gene: 6. Looked up from germline, CDR1 is SGHNT and CDR2 is YYREEE (reference sequence). The CDR3 has 16 residues. CDR3 sequence: CASSLGQGAPSTEAFF. The DNA for the CDR3 is TGTGCCAGCAGCTTGGGACAGGGGGCTCCGAGCACTGAAGCTTTCTTT.

This clone was observed once. The gene calls are TRBV24-1 and TRBJ2-7; 8 positions match TRBD2. V lost 3 bases, J lost 3 bases, and 6 bases stayed unmatched. This CDR3 comprises 15 residues. Germline lookup yields CDR1 KGHDR and CDR2 SFDVKD. This CDR3 reads CATSDGSGRFYEQYF. In DNA form, the CDR3 reads TGTGCCACCAGTGATGGGAGCGGGAGATTCTACGAGCAGTACTTC.